Presented here are 17 T cell receptor beta chains from one specimen sequenced in a study of T-cell reconstitution after alpha-beta-depleted transplantation in children. The library targeted TCRbeta and was prepared with unique molecular identifiers. Each CDR3 protein is one row after TCRdb ran MiXCR on the PCR reads. The data show hundreds of thousands of distinct CDR3 sequences, around 8.4% seen once. The sequencing here drew on PBMCs, mostly from graft donor cells, taken 360 days after TCRalphabeta/CD19-depleted stem cell transplant. The receptors derive from a male patient aged 2-10 years who had a stem cell transplant for acute myeloid leukemia, so the T cells may come from the graft donor.

The chain carries TRBV21-1 and TRBJ2-1; the table's D gene call, TRBD1, was not cross checked with the DNA. TRBV21-1 is marked as a pseudogene. The CDR3 covers 24 residues. The CDR3 DNA reads as TGTGCCAGCAGCAAAGCCCCGGGACAGAGACTGGCTAGCGGCCCTGGAAGCTCCTACAATGAGCAGTTCTTC. This encodes CASSKAPGQRLASGPGSSYNEQFF.

This clonotype was seen a handful of times. The J gene is TRBJ1-1, the V gene TRBV25-1; TRBD1 agrees at 7 bases. This CDR3 spans 14 amino acids. Per the germline V gene, CDR1 is MGHDK and CDR2 is SYGVNS. V trimming: 2 bases; J trimming: 3 bases; junction bases outside the gene matches: 3. The CDR3 DNA follows: TGTGCCAGCAGTGAACAGGGGGGAGACACTGAAGCTTTCTTT. Residues: CASSEQGGDTEAFF.

CDR3 in DNA: TGTGCCAGCAGTGGCTACAGGGGGCGCGCCTATGGCTACACCTTC. This gives the protein CASSGYRGRAYGYTF. The V call is TRBV6-1, the J call TRBJ1-2; TRBD1 aligns across 9 bases. The CDR3 extends over 15 amino acids. Germline loops: CDR1 MNHNS, CDR2 SASEGT. The J segment lost 4 bases and the V segment lost 4 bases, leaving 7 bases of the junction unmatched.

This clonotype occurred many times. The chain recombines TRBV6-6 with TRBJ2-5; D call uncertain. Germline CDR1 and CDR2: MNHNY and SVGAGI (reference sequence). The CDR3 has 13 residues. Deletions cut 4 bases from V and 0 bases from J, with 6 bases between. CDR3 region: CASSFANQETQYF. In nucleotides, the CDR3 is TGTGCCAGCAGTTTCGCGAACCAAGAGACCCAGTACTTC.

The chain couples TRBV7-3 to TRBJ2-1; 7 positions agree with TRBD2. Trimming took 6 bases from V and 5 from J; bases not matched to a gene: 7. Germline V gene data show CDR1 as SGHTA and CDR2 as FQGTGA. The CDR3 has 14 amino acids. CDR3 DNA: TGTGCCAGCAGTGACCCTAGCGGAAACAATGAGCAGTTCTTC. Its protein product is CASSDPSGNNEQFF.

The chain employs TRBV20-1 and TRBJ2-1, with a tentative D call TRBD2 (6 bases). Looked up from germline, CDR1 is DFQATT and CDR2 is SNEGSKA (reference sequence). The CDR3 spans 11 residues. V was trimmed by 6 bases and J by 8 bases, leaving 11 bases between them. Here the CDR3 reads CSAGGGDEQFF. CDR3 coding DNA: TGCAGTGCCGGAGGCGGGGATGAGCAGTTCTTC.

The chain joins TRBV11-2 to TRBJ2-1; 10 bases map to TRBD2. CDR1 SGHAT and CDR2 FQNNGV come from the germline V gene. Trimming at V came to 1 base and at J to 7 bases, leaving 13 bases not matched to a gene. The CDR3 covers 18 residues. The CDR3, as DNA: TGTGCCAGCAGCTTAGGGTTGAAGCGGGAGGGCCGAGTGAATGAGCAGTTCTTC. Amino acid sequence: CASSLGLKREGRVNEQFF.

The chain carries TRBV4-2 and TRBJ2-2, with TRBD1 matching over 12 bases. From germline, CDR1 is LGHNA and CDR2 YNFKEQ. V shed 4 bases and J 2 bases; nucleotides not matched to a gene: 14. The CDR3 loop spans 20 amino acids. CDR3 residues: CASSPGGQGARMGNTGELFF. CDR3 sequence (DNA): TGTGCCAGCAGCCCGGGGGGACAGGGGGCGAGGATGGGAAACACCGGGGAGCTGTTTTTT.

This clonotype showed up just a few times. CDR3 DNA: TGCAGCGTTGAAAGGGACAGGGATTTTGAAGCTTTCTTT. Translation: CSVERDRDFEAFF. The gene calls are TRBV29-1 and TRBJ1-1, with 9 bases aligning to TRBD1. Germline CDR1 and CDR2: SQVTM and ANQGSEA. The CDR3 runs 13 residues. The V gene end was trimmed by 2 bases and the J gene end by 7 bases; junction bases not matched to a gene: 5.

This clonotype was observed many times. The chain recombines TRBV12-3 or TRBV12-4 with TRBJ2-2; 7 bases map to TRBD2. CDR3 length: 13 amino acids. V dropped 5 bases and J dropped 6; count of bases not matched to a gene: 3. The CDR3 coding sequence is TGTGCCAGCAGTCTCCGGGAGGCCGGGGAGCTGTTTTTT. It is translated as CASSLREAGELFF.

This clonotype has at least ten counts. The rearrangement joins TRBV4-3 to TRBJ2-1; no definite D call. Germline assignment: CDR1 LGHNA and CDR2 YSLEER. CDR3 length: 14 amino acids. V was shortened by 4 bases and J by 4 bases, with 11 bases between the two germline ends. CDR3 sequence reads: CASSPDGRYNEQFF. The CDR3 DNA follows: TGCGCCAGCAGCCCAGACGGCAGATACAATGAGCAGTTCTTC.

CDR3 nucleotides: TGTGCCGGCAATCCTGACCCGATACCGCAGCAGTACTTC. Residues: CAGNPDPIPQQYF. This chain joins TRBV2 and TRBJ2-7; D remains unclear. CDR1 and CDR2 from the germline V gene are SNHLY and FYNNEI. V was clipped by 11 bases and J by 8 bases, with 22 bases between them. The CDR3 totals 13 residues.

This clonotype showed up many times. The CDR3 reads CASSFIGGASGANVLTF. In DNA form, the CDR3 reads TGTGCCAGCAGTTTTATCGGGGGGGCTTCTGGGGCCAACGTCCTGACTTTC. The V call is TRBV28, the J call TRBJ2-6; 8 nucleotides line up with TRBD2. The length of the CDR3 is 17 residues. V shed 3 bases and J 1 base; nucleotides not matched to a gene: 5. CDR1 and CDR2 from the germline V gene are MDHEN and SYDVKM.

The rearrangement joins TRBV5-1 to TRBJ2-1, with D perhaps TRBD2 (6 bases). The germline V gene has CDR1 SGHRS and CDR2 YFSETQ. V was trimmed by 0 bases and J by 7 bases, leaving 14 bases between them. The CDR3 is 15 residues long. The CDR3 nucleotides are TGCGCCAGCAGCTTGGTCGGGCTAGGAGGGAATGAGCAGTTCTTC. This translates into CASSLVGLGGNEQFF.

This clonotype was seen a few times. This chain joins TRBV7-9 and TRBJ2-7; possibly TRBD1 for D (6 bases). Germline V lookup: CDR1 SEHNR, CDR2 FQNEAQ (reference sequence). The CDR3 has 12 amino acids. The ends were cut back, 5 bases at V and 5 bases at J, with 10 bases in the middle. The CDR3 nucleotides read TGTGCCAGCAGCGTAGGGGGTAACGAGCAGTACGTC. It translates to CASSVGGNEQYV.

This clonotype was detected many times. The chain's CDR3 is CSARGGRDIGNQPQHF. The DNA of the CDR3 is TGCAGTGCTAGGGGGGGACGGGACATAGGCAATCAGCCCCAGCATTTT. The chain joins TRBV20-1 to TRBJ1-5, with D perhaps matching TRBD1 (6 bases). Trimming removed 3 bases from V and 2 bases from J, with 17 bases in between. The CDR3 is 16 residues long. CDR1 and CDR2 (germline): DFQATT, SNEGSKA (reference sequence).

This chain uses TRBV7-9 with TRBJ1-5, with TRBD1 as a possible D gene (6 bases). V was trimmed by 1 base and J by 4 bases, leaving 17 bases between them. Germline assignment: CDR1 SEHNR and CDR2 FQNEAQ (reference sequence). This CDR3 is built from 17 residues. The DNA for the CDR3 is TGTGCCAGCAGCTTAGTTGGGACGCTTCAGGGGAATCAGCCCCAGCATTTT. Protein product: CASSLVGTLQGNQPQHF. Full variable domain (outside the CDR3, taken from reference TRBV7-9 and TRBJ1-5): DTGVSQNPRHKITKRGQNVTFRCDPISEHNRLYWYRQTLGQGPEFLTYFQNEAQLEKSRLLSDRFSAERPKGSFSTLEIQRTEQGDSAMYLCASSLVGTLQGNQPQHFGDGTRLSIL.